Given below is one T cell receptor (beta chain) in context. Its antigen is as yet unknown. The V and J ends lost 5 bases and 2 bases, in that order; junction bases with no gene match: 21. Per the germline V gene, CDR1 is MNHEY and CDR2 is SMNVEV (reference sequence). This CDR3 is built from 20 residues. These data originate in a study of shared clonotypes between healthy human individuals. Study results and limitations: The study generally estimated greater richness for naive than memory subsets.

Deep-level assay runs were performed. Sorted subsets were amplified in replicate PCRs using about 210 ng DNA, approximately 30,000 T cell genomes. Profiled with immunoSEQ multiplex PCR; TCRdb holds only in-frame clones, not every one. Of over a million clones in the sample, nearly 99% were seen once. The rearrangement joins TRBV27 to TRBJ2-1; TRBD1 matches 7 bases. Sequenced material: naive CD4+ T cells sorted from blood. Subset reported: CD45RA+ positively selected. The sequence was collected from a man aged 25 to 40 in good health. The CDR3 sequence is CASSRETPGGSAATYNEQFF. The CDR3 nucleotides read TGTGCCAGCAGTAGGGAGACCCCAGGGGGTAGCGCGGCGACCTACAATGAGCAGTTCTTC.